This TCR beta chain was sequenced in a study of spatial heterogeneity in lung cancer (dated by TCRdb to between 2019 and 2020). Broadly, across the study: Samples were obtained from about 75 patients with early-stage, untreated non-small cell lung cancer from the lung TRACERx cohort. Follow-up PBMC samples were sequenced whenever available, with the median time to follow-up being 2 to 3 years after resection. More beta-chain than alpha-chain transcripts were consistently detected, likely reflecting higher beta-chain transcript abundance. In the raw uncorrected reads, each unique combination of TCR and UMI appeared more than ten times on average. TCR alpha and beta repertoires were quantitatively compared across multiple tumor regions, matched nontumor lung and blood in non-small cell lung cancer. Nonsynonymous mutation counts, determined by whole-exome sequencing of tumor tissue, were related to TCR repertoire features. At surgery, some 200 tumor regions, 64 matched nontumor lung samples and about 56 PBMC samples were TCR-sequenced for both alpha and beta chains. The paper's findings and limits, for the study overall: Only 14 to 15 patients were included in the comparisons of baseline and follow-up blood repertoires. Additional single-cell paired TCR alpha and beta sequencing was considered necessary to confirm, at a functional level, the hypothesis that regional TCRs recognize regional mutations. Ubiquitous expanded tumor TCRs were detected in blood more often at tumor resection than at routine follow-up.

The time point label of this sample denotes: blood at routine non-recurrence follow-up after resection. Without any cell sorting, TCR sequencing was performed on whole RNA extracted either from tumor and nontumor lung tissue or from cryopreserved PBMC samples. Only patients for whom sufficient RNA was available from at least two tumor regions were selected for TCR sequencing. There are 15 amino acids in the CDR3, from cysteine to phenylalanine inclusive. The kept DNA is CDR3 alone, 45 bases in frame from the first base. V loses 2 bases, J loses 5 bases, and the germline ends lie 13 bases apart. CDR1 MNHEY and CDR2 SMNVEV are derived from the germline V gene (reference sequence). The library came from 5' RACE. Instrument on record: NextSeq 500. The TCR library protocol attached a unique molecular identifier to each TCR cDNA molecule to allow correction of PCR and sequencing errors. The study's own analysis went as follows. TCR identification, UMI-based error correction and CDR3 extraction were all carried out with Decombinator tools. TCRs above a frequency of 2 per 1,000, corresponding to the top 1% of the tumor frequency distribution, were defined as expanded. Renyi diversity was calculated using the R vegan package after each repertoire was subsampled 100 times to 5,000 TCRs. To build CDR3 similarity networks, amino acid triplet string-kernel similarity was used, and CDR3s were connected when their pairwise similarity was above 0.82. The public sequencing data were trimmed at Q25 with fastp and processed into clonotypes with MiXCR by TCRdb, which kept only in-frame beta chains. Each entry is one CDR3 protein sequence, shown with its most common DNA and genes. The V and J calls, along with clone size, are taken from TCRdb and not from the paper's own processing. Recorded for this sample are approximately 11,000 distinct CDR3 sequences; around 10% of them occurred a single time. The ten most abundant clones make up less than 40% of the sample.

This clonotype was counted ten times or more. What this receptor recognizes is not known. Per-base quality was not reported, and no clone a single base away is much larger than it. This material consisted of PBMCs, taken at follow-up. This chain joins TRBV27 to TRBJ2-1; the D call is possibly TRBD1 or TRBD2, each sharing 5 bases. The sequence came from a female donor with early-stage non-small cell lung cancer. The nucleotide sequence reads as follows: TGTGCCAGCAGTTTAGGGGCTCGGGGAAACAATGAGCAGTTCTTC. Its protein reads: CASSLGARGNNEQFF.